These 23 T cell receptor beta chains were all obtained from the same sample, sequenced in a study of early T cells in non-severe SARS-CoV-2 infection. Each CDR3 protein gets one entry after TCRdb re-called the 5' RACE reads with MiXCR. The sample has about 23,000 distinct CDR3 sequences; 5% are singletons. The sequenced material came from whole blood. These receptors were obtained from an adult who was a healthcare worker with PCR-confirmed SARS-CoV-2 infection or an uninfected control (not recorded which).

This clonotype has a count of ten or more. This sequence joins TRBV10-2 and TRBJ2-1; 10 nucleotides line up with TRBD2. Germline CDR1 WSHSY, CDR2 SAAADI. There are 15 residues in the CDR3. V trimming: 2 bases; J trimming: 10 bases; junction bases outside the gene matches: 8. The DNA for the CDR3 is TGCGCCAGCAGTGAGACTAGCGGGAAATCCGGAGAGCAGTTCTTC. Translated: CASSETSGKSGEQFF.

This clonotype was seen a handful of times. The V gene is TRBV29-1, the J gene TRBJ2-5, with 8 positions matching TRBD1. This CDR3 has 14 residues. Trimming removed 8 bases from V and 2 bases from J; junction bases left unmatched: 10. Germline CDR1 is SQVTM and CDR2 is ANQGSEA. The CDR3 nucleotides read TGCAGCTCTAGCCGGGACAGGCTTCAAGAGACCCAGTACTTC. Translating it yields CSSSRDRLQETQYF.

This clonotype was detected many times. V usage is TRBV21-1 and J usage is TRBJ1-5; the DNA was not compared with TRBD1, the D call given in the table. TRBV21-1 is labeled a pseudogene. The CDR3 is 16 amino acids. CDR3 sequence: CASSNRRGADNQPQHF. The CDR3, as DNA: TGTGCCAGCAGCAACCGGAGGGGGGCAGACAATCAGCCCCAGCATTTT.

CDR3 sequence reads: CSAARQGEPNEKLFF. CDR3 sequence (DNA): TGCAGTGCTGCCCGACAGGGGGAGCCTAATGAAAAACTGTTTTTT. The V and J genes are TRBV20-1 and TRBJ1-4; 9 positions agree with TRBD1. V lost 5 bases and J lost 3; bases outside the gene matches: 7. Germline CDR1 reads DFQATT; CDR2 reads SNEGSKA (reference sequence). The CDR3 is 15 residues long.

V is TRBV19 and J is TRBJ1-5; D gene unclear. Trimming left V 0 bases short and J 4 bases short, with 10 bases between. CDR1 and CDR2 from the germline V gene are LNHDA and SQIVND (reference sequence). The CDR3 loop spans 15 amino acids. The CDR3 region is CASSIDPPGNQPQHF. CDR3 bases: TGTGCCAGTAGTATAGATCCACCTGGGAATCAGCCCCAGCATTTT.

This clonotype was detected many times. The CDR3 does not close with the conserved phenylalanine or tryptophan, likely indicating a read error. The gene calls are TRBV12-3 or TRBV12-4 and TRBJ1-1; TRBD1 matches at 7 bases. J gave up 4 bases and V 6 bases, and 8 bases lay outside the gene matches. The CDR3 loop spans 14 amino acids. This chain's CDR3 is CASRSQGPSTEAFS. As DNA, the CDR3 is TGTGCCAGCAGATCACAGGGGCCCTCCACTGAAGCTTTCTCT.

In its sample, this clonotype was seen many times. This chain uses TRBV28 with TRBJ2-7, with a possible D match to TRBD1 (5 bases). This CDR3 region has 13 residues. The V end lost 3 bases, the J end lost 3 bases, and 9 bases lay between the germline ends. Germline lookup yields CDR1 MDHEN and CDR2 SYDVKM. CDR3 sequence: CASSFGRDYEQYF. CDR3 nucleotides: TGTGCCAGCAGTTTTGGCAGGGACTACGAGCAGTACTTC.

The sample holds a few counts of this clonotype. V gene TRBV20-1 combines with J gene TRBJ2-1; D is perhaps TRBD2 (6 bases). V lost 2 bases to trimming and J lost 3 bases, with 17 bases between them. Looked up from germline, CDR1 is DFQATT and CDR2 is SNEGSKA (reference sequence). The CDR3 totals 16 residues. The CDR3 nucleotides read TGCAGTGCTAGATCCTCTGGACTACAACTCTACAATGAGCAGTTCTTC. It yields the protein CSARSSGLQLYNEQFF.

This clonotype was seen repeatedly, ten times or more. The J gene is TRBJ1-5, the V gene TRBV7-9; 7 nucleotides line up with TRBD1. V lost 3 bases, J lost 3 bases, and 2 bases stayed unmatched. CDR3 length equals 14 residues. Germline V gene lookup returns CDR1 SEHNR and CDR2 FQNEAQ (reference sequence). The chain's CDR3 is CASSFGTDNQPQHF. The CDR3 region has the DNA TGTGCCAGCAGCTTCGGGACAGACAATCAGCCCCAGCATTTT.

The table lists this clonotype with a few counts. The junction shows a germline mismatch at one end, possibly a read error. This sequence joins TRBV18 and TRBJ1-6, with TRBD1 matching 8 bases. CDR1 KGHSH and CDR2 LQKENI come from the germline V gene. CDR3 length: 14 residues. The CDR3 sequence is CASSPQGQESPLHF. CDR3 sequence (DNA): TGTGCCAGCTCTCCACAGGGACAGGAATCACCCCTCCACTTT.

In this sample, this clonotype is medium-sized (0.01 to 0.1%). The V call is TRBV6-5, the J call TRBJ1-5; D call uncertain. The CDR3 consists of 15 residues. V gave up 4 bases and J gave up 1 base, with 11 bases separating them. Germline assignment: CDR1 MNHEY and CDR2 SVGAGI. CDR3 residues: CASSSKPESNQPQHF. For the CDR3, the DNA is TGTGCCAGCAGTTCCAAGCCAGAGAGCAATCAGCCCCAGCATTTT.

By share, this clonotype counts as medium-sized (0.01 to 0.1%). The chain joins TRBV5-7 to TRBJ2-6; 10 bases are shared with TRBD1. TRBV5-7 is marked as an open reading frame, function uncertain. Germline trimming cut 2 bases from V and 0 bases from J; bases unmatched to any gene: 5. CDR3 length: 18 amino acids. The CDR3 sequence: CASSFTTGGRSGANVLTF. The CDR3 DNA reads as TGTGCCAGCAGCTTTACGACAGGGGGCCGCTCTGGGGCCAACGTCCTGACTTTC.

This clonotype was observed at least ten times. V gene TRBV15 combines with J gene TRBJ2-7, with D uncertain. This CDR3 has 11 residues. V was shortened by 3 bases and J by 0 bases, with 0 bases between the two germline ends. Germline-derived CDR1 and CDR2 are LNHNV and YYDKDF (reference sequence). The DNA for the CDR3 is TGTGCCACCAGCAGCTCCTACGAGCAGTACTTC. Translating gives CATSSSYEQYF.

At least ten counts were recorded for this clonotype. V usage is TRBV5-1 and J usage is TRBJ2-1; weak D call: TRBD2 (5 bases). Germline assignment: CDR1 SGHRS and CDR2 YFSETQ. The CDR3 is 12 residues long. Trimming stripped 1 base from V and 8 bases from J, with 7 bases between. This chain's CDR3 is CASSLRGDEQFF. DNA of the CDR3: TGCGCCAGCAGCTTGCGGGGAGATGAGCAGTTCTTC.

Many counts were recorded for this clonotype. CDR3 DNA sequence: TGCGCCAGCAGTGAAAACAGGGTGGACGAGCAGTACTTC. It codes for CASSENRVDEQYF. The V gene is TRBV10-1, the J gene TRBJ2-7; D is possibly TRBD1 (6 bases). CDR1 and CDR2 (germline): WNHNN, SYGVQD (reference sequence). V shed 3 bases and J shed 5 bases, with 11 bases lying between them. This CDR3 is built from 13 residues.

This clonotype was detected many times. The rearrangement uses TRBV19 and TRBJ2-5; D not resolved. Germline CDR1 and CDR2: LNHDA and SQIVND (reference sequence). Trimming took 6 bases from V and 2 from J, leaving 13 bases between them. CDR3 length equals 14 residues. The CDR3 DNA is TGTGCCAGTAGCCTCGTGTCCCGACAAGAGACCCAGTACTTC. This translates into CASSLVSRQETQYF. The full variable domain, completed using reference TRBV19 and TRBJ2-5, is DGGITQSPKYLFRKEGQNVTLSCEQNLNHDAMYWYRQDPGQGLRLIYYSQIVNDFQKGDIAEGYSVSREKKESFPLTVTSAQKNPTAFYLCASSLVSRQETQYFGPGTRLLVL.

The sample holds many counts of this clonotype. V gene TRBV7-9 combines with J gene TRBJ2-7; D remains ambiguous. CDR3 size: 12 residues. Deletions cut 6 bases from V and 5 bases from J, with 11 bases between. Germline V lookup: CDR1 SEHNR, CDR2 FQNEAQ (reference sequence). The CDR3 DNA reads as TGTGCCAGCAGTTTCCTTACGGACGAGCAGTACTTC. Translating it yields CASSFLTDEQYF.

In its sample, this clonotype was seen a few times. This CDR3 is CASSQDDGREQYF. CDR3 in DNA: TGCGCCAGCAGCCAAGATGATGGGAGAGAGCAGTACTTC. The gene calls are TRBV4-3 and TRBJ2-7, with a tentative D call TRBD2 (5 bases). Germline values: CDR1 LGHNA, CDR2 YSLEER. V was clipped by 0 bases and J by 7 bases, with 10 bases between them. This CDR3 is built from 13 residues.

This clonotype showed up many times. This chain connects TRBV3-1 to TRBJ1-2; a possible D gene is TRBD1 (5 bases). The CDR3 has 13 residues. V lost 7 bases, J lost 2 bases, and 11 bases lay in between. Germline V gene data show CDR1 as LGHDT and CDR2 as YNNKEL (reference sequence). The CDR3, as DNA: TGTGCCAGCAAAGGAACAGGCAACTATGGCTACACCTTC. It translates to CASKGTGNYGYTF.

The rearrangement joins TRBV12-3 or TRBV12-4 to TRBJ2-6; perhaps D is TRBD1 or TRBD2 (5 bases each). The V end was cut by 6 bases, the J end by 0 bases, with 21 bases between. This CDR3 is built from 19 residues. The CDR3 nucleotides are TGTGCCAGCAGCAATCGGGACCCCTCAGCCCCCTCTGGGGCCAACGTCCTGACTTTC. Its protein product is CASSNRDPSAPSGANVLTF.

Ten or more counts support this clonotype. This chain joins TRBV7-9 and TRBJ1-2; no firm D call. The CDR3 is made up of 10 amino acids. Looked up from germline, CDR1 is SEHNR and CDR2 is FQNEAQ (reference sequence). V lost 7 bases to trimming and J lost 5 bases, with 5 bases between them. CDR3 DNA: TGTGCCAGCAACGATTATGGCTACACCTTC. Its protein is CASNDYGYTF.

This clonotype was counted only a few times. The V and J genes are TRBV19 and TRBJ1-2; 10 positions agree with TRBD1. Germline V lookup: CDR1 LNHDA, CDR2 SQIVND (reference sequence). The CDR3 has 15 amino acids. V lost 5 bases to trimming and J lost 4 bases; unmatched junction nucleotides: 7. CDR3 residues: CASSASTGGAYGYTF. The CDR3 DNA is TGTGCCAGTAGTGCCTCGACAGGGGGCGCCTATGGCTACACCTTC.

This clonotype occurred a few times. This chain joins TRBV14 and TRBJ1-1; D gene uncertain. V lost 4 bases and J 5 bases, leaving 23 bases between the germline ends. CDR1 is SGHDN and CDR2 is FVKESK in the germline V gene. CDR3 length: 17 amino acids. CDR3 nucleotides: TGTGCCAGCAGCCGCCCCCCCTGGGGAGCACGTGGTACTGAAGCTTTCTTT. Translation: CASSRPPWGARGTEAFF.